Following are 19 T cell receptor beta chains from one sample sequenced in a study of blood T cells in healthy people across ages. Next came a second PCR, run for about 7 to 12 cycles, which used a sample-barcoded 5' primer along with a J-beta primer mix. TCRdb itself ran the 5' RACE reads through MiXCR, one entry per CDR3 protein. The data show roughly 830,000 distinct CDR3 sequences, less than 80% seen once. The specimen sequenced was blood. The receptors originated from a man aged 30 to 39 in good health.

On this clonotype itself: The junction does not match germline at one end; this may be a read error. The CDR3 here is CSVRVVRQGYNEKLFF. The CDR3 region has the DNA TGCAGTGTTAGAGTAGTTCGGCAGGGTTACAATGAAAAACTGTTTTTT. The chain recombines TRBV20-1 with TRBJ1-4; D perhaps matches TRBD1 (5 bases). CDR3 size: 16 residues. CDR1 and CDR2 from the germline V gene are DFQATT and SNEGSKA (reference sequence).

V is TRBV6-2 or TRBV6-3 and J is TRBJ2-7; tentatively, D is TRBD2 (5 bases). The germline gives CDR1 MNHEY, CDR2 SVGEGT. This CDR3 contains 15 residues. The germline V and J ends were trimmed by 6 bases and 3 bases, with 18 bases remaining between them. CDR3 loop: CASSPHNYRDYEQYF. As DNA, the CDR3 is TGTGCCAGCAGCCCTCACAATTACCGGGACTACGAGCAGTACTTC.

This rearrangement joins TRBV6-5 to TRBJ2-7; 9 bases align to TRBD1. CDR3 length: 13 residues. CDR1 is MNHEY, CDR2 SVGAGI, per germline. Losses at the gene ends were 11 bases for V and 2 bases for J; bases not matched to a gene: 7. CDR3 coding DNA: TGTGCCGCCCGGGACAGGGTGGCCTACGAGCAGTACTTC. Amino acids: CAARDRVAYEQYF.

The chain couples TRBV6-5 to TRBJ2-7; TRBD1 aligns across 7 bases. The germline CDR1 and CDR2 sequences are MNHEY and SVGAGI. After removal of 7 bases from V and 2 bases from J, the junction contained 8 bases not matched to a gene. CDR3 size: 14 residues. Written as DNA, the CDR3 is TGTGCCAGCAATTTGACAGGGTTTGCCTACGAGCAGTACTTC. It encodes CASNLTGFAYEQYF.

CDR3 DNA: TGTGCCAGCAGCCAAGAGGCAGGGTACGTCGAGCAGTACTTC. This encodes CASSQEAGYVEQYF. This sequence joins TRBV4-2 and TRBJ2-5; TRBD1 might be the D (5 bases). The J call may be in error: the DNA end matches TRBJ2-7 better. The V gene's germline CDR1 is LGHNA and CDR2 YNFKEQ. The CDR3 has 14 amino acids.

The chain links TRBV10-3 to TRBJ2-4; 10 positions agree with TRBD2. Germline CDR1 ENHRY, CDR2 SYGVKD. The CDR3 contains 12 residues. V trimming: 10 bases; J trimming: 8 bases; junction bases outside the gene matches: 5. CDR3 bases: TGTGCCACGGGGACTAGCGCATACATTCAGTACTTC. Encoded protein: CATGTSAYIQYF.

The chain joins TRBV28 to TRBJ2-4; D may be TRBD1 or TRBD2 (6 bases each). V lost 6 bases and J 15 bases, leaving 18 bases between the germline ends. Germline-derived CDR1 and CDR2 are MDHEN and SYDVKM. CDR3 size: 12 residues. The CDR3 here is CASSQGRRGWYF. The CDR3 nucleotides read TGTGCCAGCAGCCAAGGGAGGAGGGGGTGGTACTTC.

This chain connects TRBV7-2 to TRBJ1-2; no definite D call. The length of the CDR3 is 15 residues. CDR1 is SGHTA, CDR2 FQGNSA, per germline. V dropped 1 base and J dropped 0 bases, with 9 bases sitting between them. CDR3 region: CASSLVTLTNYGYTF. CDR3 nucleotide sequence: TGTGCCAGCAGCTTAGTCACACTCACTAACTATGGCTACACCTTC. The complete variable domain, with remaining parts taken from reference TRBV7-2 and TRBJ1-2, reads GAGVSQSPSNKVTEKGKDVELRCDPISGHTALYWYRQSLGQGLEFLIYFQGNSAPDKSGLPSDRFSAERTGGSVSTLTIQRTQQEDSAVYLCASSLVTLTNYGYTFGSGTRLTVV.

The V and J genes are TRBV5-1 and TRBJ2-1; D uncertain. The V end was cut by 0 bases, the J end by 0 bases, with 13 bases between. The CDR3 is 17 amino acids. The V gene's germline CDR1 is SGHRS and CDR2 YFSETQ. DNA of the CDR3: TGCGCCAGCAGCTTGGTATATGGCCCACCCTCCTACAATGAGCAGTTCTTC. Translating it yields CASSLVYGPPSYNEQFF.

The chain recombines TRBV7-6 with TRBJ2-6; D ambiguous. Deletions cut 1 base from V and 0 bases from J, with 13 bases between. The CDR3 runs to 18 residues. Germline V gives CDR1 SGHVS, CDR2 FNYEAQ. DNA for the CDR3: TGTGCCAGCAGCTTAGTGGGCGGACCATTCTCTGGGGCCAACGTCCTGACTTTC. The encoded protein is CASSLVGGPFSGANVLTF.

This clonotype was seen only a few times. The chain couples TRBV10-3 to TRBJ2-3; either TRBD1 or TRBD2 may supply D (5 bases each). The CDR3 loop spans 13 amino acids. The germline CDR1 and CDR2 sequences are ENHRY and SYGVKD. Deletions cut 7 bases from V and 0 bases from J, with 8 bases between. The CDR3 spells CAITEGSTDTQYF. CDR3 coding DNA: TGTGCCATCACCGAGGGGAGCACAGATACGCAGTATTTT.

This chain uses TRBV9 with TRBJ1-6; a possible D gene is TRBD1 (5 bases). Per germline, CDR1 SGDLS and CDR2 YYNGEE. Trimming took 3 bases from V and 0 from J, leaving 13 bases between them. The CDR3 loop spans 17 amino acids. CDR3 region: CASSATARSSYNSPLHF. Written as DNA, the CDR3 is TGTGCCAGCAGCGCGACAGCCAGGAGCTCCTATAATTCACCCCTCCACTTT. The variable domain in full, with the rest retrieved from reference TRBV9 and TRBJ1-6, is DSGVTQTPKHLITATGQRVTLRCSPRSGDLSVYWYQQSLDQGLQFLIQYYNGEERAKGNILERFSAQQFPDLHSELNLSSLELGDSALYFCASSATARSSYNSPLHFGNGTRLTVT.

Of note for this clonotype: The junction does not match germline at one end; this may be a read error. The DNA of the CDR3 is TGTGCCAGCAGTTATGGGGGGGACACTGAAGCTTTGTTT. Amino acids: CASSYGGDTEALF. J is TRBJ1-1 and V is TRBV28; D possibly corresponds to TRBD1 (6 bases). Looked up from germline, CDR1 is MDHEN and CDR2 is SYDVKM. The CDR3 consists of 13 residues.

The rearrangement uses TRBV6-5 and TRBJ1-6; D remains unclear. The germline V and J ends were trimmed by 2 bases and 8 bases, with 10 bases remaining between them. In germline, CDR1 is MNHEY, CDR2 SVGAGI. This CDR3 is built from 14 residues. The CDR3 nucleotides are TGTGCCAGCAGTTACAAAGTCACTTATTCACCCCTCCACTTT. Protein product: CASSYKVTYSPLHF.

This clonotype was found a few times. The gene calls are TRBV12-3 or TRBV12-4 and TRBJ2-5; possibly TRBD1 for D (5 bases). This CDR3 comprises 12 residues. The V end was cut by 5 bases, the J end by 5 bases, with 9 bases between. This CDR3 is CASSGAWETQYF. The CDR3 nucleotides read TGTGCCAGCAGTGGGGCCTGGGAGACCCAGTACTTC.

This clonotype appeared a few times. V gene TRBV4-2 combines with J gene TRBJ1-6; a weak D match, TRBD1 (6 bases). The CDR3 spans 16 residues. V was clipped by 8 bases and J by 7 bases, with 21 bases between them. Per the germline V gene, CDR1 is LGHNA and CDR2 is YNFKEQ. CDR3 nucleotides: TGTGCCAGCTCACGGGGGGCAGATGTAGGGAATTCACCCCTCCACTTT. As protein: CASSRGADVGNSPLHF.

The V gene is TRBV11-3, the J gene TRBJ2-1; no reliable D call. Between the trimmed V and J ends, which lost 4 bases and 10 bases, there was a span of 14 bases. The CDR3 consists of 13 residues. The V gene's germline CDR1 is SGHNT and CDR2 YENEEA. The CDR3 DNA is TGTGCCAGCAGCTCCCCACTGGCTACCGAGCAGTTCTTC. This sequence encodes CASSSPLATEQFF.

This clonotype was found a few times. This chain links TRBV7-2 with TRBJ2-5; a weak D match, TRBD2 (5 bases). The length of the CDR3 is 14 residues. Per the germline V gene, CDR1 is SGHTA and CDR2 is FQGNSA. Between the trimmed V and J ends, which lost 6 bases and 7 bases, there was a span of 18 bases. CDR3 in DNA: TGTGCCAGCAGTCTAAAGGGTGCGGAGGCGACCCAGTACTTC. Its protein product is CASSLKGAEATQYF.

V is TRBV7-2 and J is TRBJ1-6; no definite D call. The germline gives CDR1 SGHTA, CDR2 FQGNSA. The CDR3 contains 16 residues. V was pared by 1 base and J by 7 bases, with 14 bases between. The CDR3 DNA follows: TGTGCCAGCAGCTTAGGCCGGCGGGGAATCAATTCACCCCTCCACTTT. Amino acids: CASSLGRRGINSPLHF.